What follows is one T cell receptor beta chain and its context. This sample was taken from a study of blood T cell repertoires in COVID-19. Trimming removed 4 bases at V and 3 bases at J, with 10 bases between. Germline CDR1 KGHSH, CDR2 LQKENI. The CDR3 totals 14 residues. Some clones are missing from TCRdb's copy, which holds only in-frame ones; the method was immunoSEQ multiplex PCR. There are roughly 200,000 clones in the sample; about 85% occur only once, and about 12% lies in the top ten. The sequencing sample was made of peripheral blood. The V gene is TRBV18, the J gene TRBJ1-5; tentatively, D is TRBD1 (5 bases). This receptor was taken from a woman aged 18 to 35 who had recovered from COVID-19. DNA of the CDR3: TGTGCCAGCTCACACCAGGGTAACAATCAGCCCCAGCATTTT. Protein sequence: CASSHQGNNQPQHF.